These 31 T cell receptor beta chains share one sample of origin, sequenced in a study of chemoradiotherapy in HPV16-positive cancers. Using immunoSEQ multiplex PCR, the repertoire was profiled, and TCRdb retains in-frame clones only, with some absent. The sample consists of approximately 6,100 clones, almost 90% of them appearing once. The sample was blood, taken from a patient who underwent chemoradiotherapy. The receptors here all came from a human donor with HPV-associated anogenital cancer.

The rearrangement joins TRBV7-2 to TRBJ1-5; D gene ambiguous. Trimming stripped 3 bases from V and 2 bases from J, with 5 bases between. The CDR3 extends over 13 amino acids. CDR1 SGHTA and CDR2 FQGNSA come from the germline V gene. Here the CDR3 reads CASSLTGNQPQHF. CDR3 DNA: TGTGCCAGCAGCTTGACTGGCAATCAGCCCCAGCATTTT.

This chain uses TRBV28 with TRBJ1-1; 8 bases map to TRBD1. This CDR3 spans 12 amino acids. Trimming removed 5 bases from V and 10 bases from J; junction bases left unmatched: 6. CDR1 and CDR2 from the germline V gene are MDHEN and SYDVKM. DNA for the CDR3: TGTGCCAGCAGTACGGCCGACAGGGGAGCTTTCTTT. This translates into CASSTADRGAFF.

The chain's CDR3 is CASGSTDTQYF. CDR3 DNA: TGCGCCAGCGGGAGCACAGATACGCAGTATTTT. This chain joins TRBV4-3 and TRBJ2-3; no reliable D call. Between the trimmed V and J ends, which lost 8 bases and 0 bases, there was a span of 3 bases. This CDR3 is built from 11 residues. Germline V lookup: CDR1 LGHNA, CDR2 YSLEER.

This clone has only a few counts. The chain employs TRBV5-1 and TRBJ1-6; no clear D gene. This CDR3 contains 16 residues. Germline assignment: CDR1 SGHRS and CDR2 YFSETQ. V shed 0 bases and J shed 0 bases, with 7 bases lying between them. The CDR3 spells CASSLGESSYNSPLHF. For the CDR3, the DNA is TGCGCCAGCAGCTTGGGGGAGAGCTCCTATAATTCACCCCTCCACTTT.

The sample holds one count of this clone. The rearrangement uses TRBV4-3 and TRBJ2-5, with a possible D match to TRBD1 (5 bases). Germline V lookup: CDR1 LGHNA, CDR2 YSLEER. There are 15 residues in the CDR3. Trimming stripped 0 bases from V and 2 bases from J, with 10 bases between. CDR3: CASSQDYRQQETQYF. The CDR3 DNA follows: TGCGCCAGCAGCCAAGATTACCGACAGCAAGAGACCCAGTACTTC.

Regarding this clone: A far larger clone is only one base removed, so a read error is likely. The chain employs TRBV11-1 and TRBJ1-1; D remains unclear. Germline V gene data show CDR1 as SGHAT and CDR2 as FQDESV (reference sequence). Trimming shortened V by 1 base and J by 0 bases, and 6 bases separated the two germline ends. There are 14 residues in the CDR3. The CDR3 spells CASSLEAVNTEAFF. The CDR3, as DNA: TGTGCCAGCAGCTTAGAGGCTGTGAACACTGAAGCTTTCTTT.

The chain recombines TRBV19 with TRBJ1-2, with 8 positions matching TRBD1. Germline V gene lookup returns CDR1 LNHDA and CDR2 SQIVND (reference sequence). V shed 5 bases and J 2 bases; nucleotides not matched to a gene: 4. CDR3 length equals 14 residues. The CDR3 reads CASSLQGANYGYTF. The DNA of the CDR3 is TGTGCCAGTAGTCTGCAGGGGGCAAACTATGGCTACACCTTC.

This chain links TRBV6-1 with TRBJ2-3; TRBD1 might be the D (6 bases). The CDR3 extends over 14 amino acids. The germline gives CDR1 MNHNS, CDR2 SASEGT. The V and J ends lost 7 bases and 2 bases respectively, with 13 bases between them. CDR3 in DNA: TGTGCCAGCAATCCGACAGGTAACACAGATACGCAGTATTTT. It translates to CASNPTGNTDTQYF.

Points on this clone: At one boundary the junction diverges from the germline segment, which might be a read error. V is TRBV6-5 and J is TRBJ2-2; no definite D call. The CDR3 spans 14 residues. In germline, CDR1 is MNHEY, CDR2 SVGAGI. The CDR3 spells CASSSLLPLGQLFF. The CDR3 region has the DNA TGTGCCAGCAGCTCCCTTCTTCCCCTCGGGCAGCTGTTTTTT.

The J gene is TRBJ1-5, the V gene TRBV2, with no clear D. Germline CDR1 and CDR2: SNHLY and FYNNEI. Trimming took off 5 bases at V and 5 bases at J, with 16 bases between the two ends. The CDR3 is 15 residues long. CDR3 region: CASSPGGPGYQPQHF. DNA of the CDR3: TGTGCCAGCAGTCCTGGCGGGCCTGGATATCAGCCCCAGCATTTT.

The V and J genes are TRBV5-4 and TRBJ2-4, with D possibly being TRBD1 (5 bases). The germline gives CDR1 SGHNT, CDR2 YYREEE (reference sequence). V shed 0 bases and J shed 5 bases, with 9 bases lying between them. The CDR3 has 14 amino acids. The CDR3 reads CASSLEGVQNIQYF. The CDR3 DNA reads TGTGCCAGCAGCTTGGAAGGGGTTCAAAACATTCAGTACTTC.

This chain links TRBV11-2 with TRBJ2-5; D is unresolved. The CDR3 consists of 15 residues. Trimming took off 2 bases at V and 1 base at J, with 11 bases between the two ends. Germline assignment: CDR1 SGHAT and CDR2 FQNNGV. The CDR3 nucleotides are TGTGCCAGCAGCTTACCCTTCTCCGGCCAAGAGACCCAGTACTTC. Encoded protein: CASSLPFSGQETQYF.

This chain joins TRBV2 and TRBJ2-2; D possibly corresponds to TRBD2 (6 bases). Germline V lookup: CDR1 SNHLY, CDR2 FYNNEI. V was cut by 4 bases and J by 1 base, with 13 bases left in between. The CDR3 has 16 amino acids. The CDR3 DNA follows: TGTGCCAGCAGTGTCGGAGGGATGGGGAACACCGGGGAGCTGTTTTTT. Translating it yields CASSVGGMGNTGELFF.

V gene TRBV19 combines with J gene TRBJ2-1, with 8 bases matching TRBD2. The J segment lost 1 base and the V segment lost 3 bases, leaving 5 bases of the junction unmatched. Germline V lookup: CDR1 LNHDA, CDR2 SQIVND (reference sequence). CDR3 size: 16 residues. This CDR3 reads CASSMAGLGSYNEQFF. The CDR3 DNA reads TGTGCCAGTAGTATGGCGGGACTAGGTTCCTACAATGAGCAGTTCTTC.

This rearrangement joins TRBV4-1 to TRBJ1-1; D may be TRBD1 (6 bases). Deletions cut 1 base from V and 4 bases from J, with 13 bases between. The CDR3 extends over 15 amino acids. Per the germline V gene, CDR1 is MGHRA and CDR2 is YSYEKL. CDR3 sequence (DNA): TGCGCCAGCAGCCAAGTTACAGGGATCACCACTGAAGCTTTCTTT. It encodes CASSQVTGITTEAFF.

The J gene is TRBJ2-3, the V gene TRBV5-1; D is perhaps TRBD1 or TRBD2 (7 bases each). CDR1 and CDR2 (germline): SGHRS, YFSETQ. V was cut by 4 bases and J by 6 bases, with 15 bases left in between. The CDR3 runs to 14 residues. DNA for the CDR3: TGCGCCAGCAGCGCCCAGGGGGGGTTCGATACGCAGTATTTT. Translating it yields CASSAQGGFDTQYF.

This chain links TRBV2 with TRBJ1-5; 7 nucleotides agree with TRBD1. After removal of 3 bases from V and 2 bases from J, the junction contained 13 bases not matched to a gene. From germline, CDR1 is SNHLY and CDR2 FYNNEI. CDR3 length: 18 residues. The CDR3 DNA reads as TGTGCCAGCAGTGATCCGCTTGGGGAGGGGGCAGGCAATCAGCCCCAGCATTTT. This encodes CASSDPLGEGAGNQPQHF.

This clone was seen a single time. The gene calls are TRBV5-5 and TRBJ2-7; the D is unclear. Germline CDR1 and CDR2: SGHKS and YYEKEE (reference sequence). The CDR3 contains 14 residues. With 4 bases removed from V and 2 bases from J, the gap between germline ends came to 13 bases. The CDR3 DNA reads as TGTGCCAGCAGCCCGAGAGACGGAACCTACGAGCAGTACTTC. Translated: CASSPRDGTYEQYF.

The chain joins TRBV7-2 to TRBJ2-5, with D uncertain. The CDR3 runs to 12 residues. Trimming removed 4 bases from V and 7 bases from J, with 10 bases in between. Germline lookup yields CDR1 SGHTA and CDR2 FQGNSA. The CDR3: CASSSVWGTQYF. The CDR3 DNA sequence: TGTGCCAGCAGCTCGGTTTGGGGGACCCAGTACTTC.

The rearrangement joins TRBV7-6 to TRBJ2-5, with TRBD2 matching 7 bases. CDR1 is SGHVS, CDR2 FNYEAQ, per germline. This CDR3 is built from 15 residues. Losses at the gene ends were 5 bases for V and 2 bases for J; bases not matched to a gene: 8. The CDR3 DNA reads TGTGCCAGCAGCCCGGGACTACCGTTTCAAGAGACCCAGTACTTC. Amino acids: CASSPGLPFQETQYF.

The V call is TRBV28, the J call TRBJ2-5; 9 nucleotides align to TRBD1. The length of the CDR3 is 16 residues. With 6 bases clipped from V and 4 bases from J, the junction kept 12 bases outside the gene matches. The germline gives CDR1 MDHEN, CDR2 SYDVKM. DNA of the CDR3: TGTGCCAGCAGCCTAACAGGGGGCGGGTTTAGAGAGACCCAGTACTTC. Translating gives CASSLTGGGFRETQYF.

This sequence joins TRBV7-7 and TRBJ2-5; D gene uncertain. The V end lost 4 bases, the J end lost 1 base, and 10 bases lay between the germline ends. The germline V gene encodes CDR1 SSHAT and CDR2 FNYEAQ (reference sequence). This CDR3 region has 14 residues. The CDR3 loop is CASSSAPFQETQYF. The CDR3 DNA is TGTGCCAGCAGCTCCGCCCCATTCCAAGAGACCCAGTACTTC.

This chain links TRBV29-1 with TRBJ1-2; possibly TRBD1 for D (6 bases). Trimming removed 3 bases at V and 2 bases at J, with 10 bases between. Germline loops: CDR1 SQVTM, CDR2 ANQGSEA. CDR3 length: 13 residues. The CDR3 bases are TGCAGCGTTGACCAGGGGCGCAACTATGGCTACACCTTC. This encodes CSVDQGRNYGYTF.

V usage is TRBV19 and J usage is TRBJ1-2; D is unclear. Germline CDR1 reads LNHDA; CDR2 reads SQIVND (reference sequence). V was shortened by 0 bases and J by 8 bases, with 13 bases between the two germline ends. This CDR3 contains 14 residues. CDR3 amino acids: CASSIDMASRGYTF. The CDR3, as DNA: TGTGCCAGTAGTATAGATATGGCCTCCAGGGGCTACACCTTC. Filled out from reference TRBV19 and TRBJ1-2, the complete variable domain reads DGGITQSPKYLFRKEGQNVTLSCEQNLNHDAMYWYRQDPGQGLRLIYYSQIVNDFQKGDIAEGYSVSREKKESFPLTVTSAQKNPTAFYLCASSIDMASRGYTFGSGTRLTVV.

The rearrangement uses TRBV9 and TRBJ1-2, with TRBD1 as a possible D gene (5 bases). This CDR3 spans 13 amino acids. The V and J ends lost 0 bases and 5 bases respectively, with 8 bases between them. Per the germline V gene, CDR1 is SGDLS and CDR2 is YYNGEE. CDR3 region: CASSVAQGYGYTF. The CDR3 DNA reads as TGTGCCAGCAGCGTAGCGCAGGGATATGGCTACACCTTC. The full variable domain, rest sourced from reference TRBV9 and TRBJ1-2, is DSGVTQTPKHLITATGQRVTLRCSPRSGDLSVYWYQQSLDQGLQFLIQYYNGEERAKGNILERFSAQQFPDLHSELNLSSLELGDSALYFCASSVAQGYGYTFGSGTRLTVV.

This chain joins TRBV5-1 and TRBJ1-1; 9 bases map to TRBD1. The germline V gene encodes CDR1 SGHRS and CDR2 YFSETQ. CDR3 size: 13 residues. V dropped 3 bases and J dropped 6; count of bases not matched to a gene: 3. Here the CDR3 reads CASSWGQGPEAFF. The CDR3 DNA is TGCGCCAGCAGCTGGGGACAGGGTCCTGAAGCTTTCTTT. The complete variable domain, with remaining parts taken from reference TRBV5-1 and TRBJ1-1, reads KAGVTQTPRYLIKTRGQQVTLSCSPISGHRSVSWYQQTPGQGLQFLFEYFSETQRNKGNFPGRFSGRQFSNSRSEMNVSTLELGDSALYLCASSWGQGPEAFFGQGTRLTVV.

V gene TRBV15 combines with J gene TRBJ1-1; no clear D. The V end was cut by 4 bases, the J end by 3 bases, with 6 bases between. The CDR3 runs 12 residues. CDR1 and CDR2 (germline): LNHNV, YYDKDF (reference sequence). The CDR3, as DNA: TGTGCCACCAGCACCCCCGACACTGAAGCTTTCTTT. This codes for CATSTPDTEAFF.

The V call is TRBV5-1, the J call TRBJ1-2; no reliable D call. CDR3 length: 14 amino acids. CDR1 and CDR2 from the germline V gene are SGHRS and YFSETQ. V dropped 0 bases and J dropped 6 bases, with 12 bases sitting between them. The CDR3 here is CASSLGGEVDGYTF. The CDR3 DNA reads TGCGCCAGCAGCTTGGGAGGCGAAGTGGATGGCTACACCTTC.

In its sample, this clone was seen a few times. Different DNA sequences within this sample yield the same CDR3. This chain joins TRBV4-3 and TRBJ2-1; 7 nucleotides agree with TRBD2. The trim removed 0 bases at V and 3 bases at J, leaving 5 bases unmatched. Germline assignment: CDR1 LGHNA and CDR2 YSLEER. The length of the CDR3 is 16 residues. This chain's CDR3 is CASSQDSGGYYNEQFF. CDR3 DNA sequence: TGCGCCAGCAGCCAAGATTCGGGGGGTTACTACAATGAGCAGTTCTTC.

CDR3: CASSLGQGGTQYF. CDR3 coding DNA: TGTGCCAGCAGCCTAGGACAGGGCGGTACGCAGTATTTT. This chain connects TRBV5-6 to TRBJ2-3, with 8 bases identical to TRBD1. V lost 4 bases to trimming and J lost 8 bases; unmatched junction nucleotides: 6. This CDR3 region has 13 residues. CDR1 is SGHDT and CDR2 is YYEEEE in the germline V gene. The complete variable domain, with remaining parts taken from reference TRBV5-6 and TRBJ2-3, reads DAGVTQSPTHLIKTRGQQVTLRCSPKSGHDTVSWYQQALGQGPQFIFQYYEEEERQRGNFPDRFSGHQFPNYSSELNVNALLLGDSALYLCASSLGQGGTQYFGPGTRLTVL.

This sequence joins TRBV7-9 and TRBJ1-3, with D possibly matching TRBD1 (5 bases). This CDR3 is built from 14 residues. CDR1 and CDR2 from the germline V gene are SEHNR and FQNEAQ (reference sequence). V lost 2 bases and J lost 2, with 7 bases in between. CDR3 sequence reads: CASSLQGTGNTIYF. The CDR3 nucleotides read TGTGCCAGCAGCTTACAGGGTACTGGAAACACCATATATTTT.